This T cell receptor (beta chain) was observed in a study of T-cell memory formation after mild COVID-19. V lost 3 bases, J lost 5 bases, and 15 bases lay in between. Germline V gene lookup returns CDR1 SGHRS and CDR2 YFSETQ. The CDR3 extends over 14 amino acids. TCRdb called the 5' RACE reads again in MiXCR, with one record for every CDR3 protein. The sample shows about 250,000 distinct CDR3 sequences, about 16% of them seen only once. The TCR originated in an adult woman who had mild COVID-19 (a few samples of this study predate the infection). Cell type and time point are not known. J is TRBJ2-7 and V is TRBV5-1; a weak D match, TRBD2 (7 bases). The sequenced sample consisted of PBMCs or a T cell subset sorted from them (not recorded which). The CDR3 region has the DNA TGCGCCAGCAGCTGGCTACCGGGGGGCGACGAGCAGTACTTC. Translated: CASSWLPGGDEQYF.